The 28 T cell receptor beta chains listed next were all sequenced from one sample in a study of CD8 T cells in Susac syndrome. RNA in amounts of 0.5 to 1 ug was reverse transcribed with random hexamers. TCRdb passed the immunoSEQ multiplex PCR reads through MiXCR, listing each CDR3 protein once. The sample lists about 150,000 distinct CDR3 sequences, nearly 97% occurring once. The sequencing sample was made of CD8+ T cells from PBMCs. These receptors came from a human donor with multiple sclerosis.

V gene TRBV14 combines with J gene TRBJ2-7; D might be TRBD1 (6 bases). This CDR3 comprises 15 residues. The germline CDR1 and CDR2 sequences are SGHDN and FVKESK. Trimming took 0 bases from V and 3 from J, leaving 12 bases between them. In DNA form, the CDR3 reads TGTGCCAGCAGCCAAGACGGAAGGGGGTGCTACGAGCAGTACGTC. Amino acid sequence: CASSQDGRGCYEQYV.

The chain recombines TRBV19 with TRBJ2-2; TRBD2 agrees at 9 bases. With 5 bases clipped from V and 1 base from J, the junction kept 11 bases outside the gene matches. The CDR3 covers 18 residues. CDR1 and CDR2 from the germline V gene are LNHDA and SQIVND (reference sequence). The CDR3 coding sequence is TGTGCCAGTAGTTTGTTGGATAGCGGGGGCCGGAACACCGGGGAGCTGTTTTTT. Translated, it gives CASSLLDSGGRNTGELFF.

The chain couples TRBV5-1 to TRBJ2-1; D not certain. V shed 3 bases and J shed 16 bases, with 17 bases lying between them. Germline V gene sequence: CDR1 SGHRS, CDR2 YFSETQ. There are 12 residues in the CDR3. This CDR3 reads CASSSPGQWLFF. The CDR3, as DNA: TGCGCCAGCAGCTCCCCCGGGCAGTGGCTCTTCTTC.

The rearrangement joins TRBV29-1 to TRBJ2-2; TRBD2 might be the D (5 bases). Trimming shortened V by 1 base and J by 6 bases, and 9 bases separated the two germline ends. The germline V gene encodes CDR1 SQVTM and CDR2 ANQGSEA. The CDR3 extends over 13 amino acids. CDR3 DNA sequence: TGCAGCGTTGAAGTTCAGGAGGCCGGGGAGCTGTTTTTT. Its translation is CSVEVQEAGELFF.

The chain employs TRBV20-1 and TRBJ1-2; D ambiguous. V gave up 6 bases and J gave up 2 bases, with 13 bases separating them. Looked up from germline, CDR1 is DFQATT and CDR2 is SNEGSKA (reference sequence). The CDR3 loop spans 13 amino acids. CDR3 nucleotides: TGCAGTGCCTACCCGGACGAGAACTATGGCTACACCTTC. The encoded protein is CSAYPDENYGYTF.

The gene calls are TRBV29-1 and TRBJ2-2, with a tentative D call TRBD2 (6 bases). This CDR3 has 12 residues. Germline CDR1 reads SQVTM; CDR2 reads ANQGSEA. Trimming removed 7 bases from V and 4 bases from J, with 10 bases in between. The CDR3 bases are TGCAGCGCGAAGGGAGGCACCGGGGAGCTGTTTTTT. The encoded protein is CSAKGGTGELFF.

This clonotype was found once. This rearrangement joins TRBV2 to TRBJ2-7; 10 bases fit TRBD2. The V gene end was trimmed by 6 bases and the J gene end by 7 bases; junction bases not matched to a gene: 12. The CDR3 consists of 15 residues. Germline CDR1 reads SNHLY; CDR2 reads FYNNEI. The CDR3 region is CASSLPSGGVREQYF. CDR3 coding DNA: TGTGCCAGCAGCCTACCCAGCGGGGGGGTTCGGGAGCAGTACTTC.

This chain links TRBV3-1 with TRBJ2-1; TRBD2 is a possible D gene (6 bases). The V gene's germline CDR1 is LGHDT and CDR2 YNNKEL (reference sequence). The CDR3 is 16 residues long. The V end lost 4 bases, the J end lost 0 bases, and 13 bases lay between the germline ends. The CDR3 loop reads CASSPLDYDSYNEQFF. CDR3 in DNA: TGTGCCAGCAGCCCCCTGGACTACGACTCCTACAATGAGCAGTTCTTC.

The chain uses TRBV5-4 and TRBJ2-5; 10 nucleotides line up with TRBD1. The germline gives CDR1 SGHNT, CDR2 YYREEE (reference sequence). The CDR3 runs 15 residues. Trimming at V came to 3 bases and at J to 7 bases, leaving 9 bases not matched to a gene. CDR3 in DNA: TGTGCCAGCAGCTCGGGACAGGGGCCCTCTTCGACCCAGTACTTC. Amino acid sequence: CASSSGQGPSSTQYF.

The chain employs TRBV13 and TRBJ1-1; D is unclear. This CDR3 is built from 14 residues. Germline V gene sequence: CDR1 PRHDT, CDR2 FYEKMQ (reference sequence). V was pared by 3 bases and J by 4 bases, with 12 bases between. CDR3 DNA sequence: TGTGCCAGCAGCTTGTCGGCAGGAGCCACTGAAGCTTTCTTT. Its translation: CASSLSAGATEAFF.

The rearrangement links TRBV20-1 to TRBJ1-6; maybe TRBD1 (5 bases). Germline CDR1 DFQATT, CDR2 SNEGSKA (reference sequence). The CDR3 runs 13 residues. The V end was cut by 6 bases, the J end by 16 bases, with 22 bases between. This CDR3 reads CSALIRDHGALHF. In DNA form, the CDR3 reads TGCAGTGCCCTTATCCGGGACCACGGAGCTCTCCACTTT.

V gene TRBV7-9 combines with J gene TRBJ1-6, with no clear D. The CDR3 loop spans 12 amino acids. The germline V and J ends were trimmed by 5 bases and 9 bases, with 8 bases remaining between them. Per germline, CDR1 SEHNR and CDR2 FQNEAQ (reference sequence). The chain's CDR3 is CASSALGSPLHF. CDR3 nucleotide sequence: TGTGCCAGCAGCGCCTTGGGTTCACCCCTCCACTTT.

The rearrangement links TRBV20-1 to TRBJ2-2, with D hard to call. V dropped 0 bases and J dropped 6 bases, with 14 bases sitting between them. Germline loops: CDR1 DFQATT, CDR2 SNEGSKA (reference sequence). The CDR3 contains 15 residues. CDR3 in DNA: TGCAGTGCTAGAGAGGAGCTGTGGACGGCCGGGGAGCTGTTTTTT. Translated, it gives CSAREELWTAGELFF.

The J gene is TRBJ1-1, the V gene TRBV27; D remains unclear. The germline gives CDR1 MNHEY, CDR2 SMNVEV (reference sequence). This CDR3 region has 13 residues. Trimming left V 5 bases short and J 9 bases short, with 16 bases between. The CDR3 DNA is TGTGCCAGCAGTCCTCATAAGAATACTCAAGCTTTCTTT. Amino acids: CASSPHKNTQAFF.

This chain joins TRBV27 and TRBJ2-7; D call uncertain. Trimming took 5 bases from V and 0 from J, leaving 11 bases between them. This CDR3 has 14 residues. Germline V gene data show CDR1 as MNHEY and CDR2 as SMNVEV (reference sequence). CDR3 nucleotide sequence: TGTGCCAGCAGTGCTCGGCAAAGCTCCTACGAGCAGTACGTC. Amino acid sequence: CASSARQSSYEQYV.

This clonotype was counted once. The chain couples TRBV23-1 to TRBJ1-2; D gene unclear. TRBV23-1 is flagged as an ORF with uncertain function. This CDR3 is 9 amino acids long. The V and J ends lost 10 bases and 2 bases respectively, with 2 bases between them. DNA of the CDR3: TGCGCCACAAACTATGGCTACACCTTC. Protein product: CATNYGYTF.

This clonotype appeared a single time. The chain joins TRBV6-1 to TRBJ1-6, with 10 bases fitting TRBD1. V was clipped by 4 bases and J by 8 bases; unmatched bases: 11. The CDR3 contains 17 residues. Germline CDR1 is MNHNS and CDR2 is SASEGT. The CDR3: CASSVDRGRTGDSPLHF. CDR3 DNA: TGTGCCAGCAGTGTCGACAGGGGGCGGACAGGGGATTCACCCCTCCACTTT.

This clonotype was seen a handful of times. The rearrangement uses TRBV9 and TRBJ2-2; D is ambiguous. CDR1 is SGDLS, CDR2 YYNGEE, per germline. This CDR3 has 12 residues. V lost 2 bases, J lost 5 bases, and 4 bases lay in between. The CDR3 here is CASSVGTGELFF. In DNA form, the CDR3 reads TGTGCCAGCAGCGTCGGGACCGGGGAGCTGTTTTTT.

The chain links TRBV30 to TRBJ1-1, with a weak D call TRBD1 (5 bases). The CDR3 is made up of 12 amino acids. Germline V gives CDR1 GTSNPN, CDR2 SVGIG (reference sequence). The CDR3 DNA sequence: TGTGCGGGAGGGGAGGGGAGGACTGAAGCTTTCTTT. This encodes CAGGEGRTEAFF.

The chain joins TRBV6-5 to TRBJ1-6; TRBD1 is a possible D gene (5 bases). Germline lookup yields CDR1 MNHEY and CDR2 SVGAGI. The CDR3 length is 14 residues. The ends were cut back, 4 bases at V and 11 bases at J, with 15 bases in the middle. CDR3 loop: CASSSSQGGPPLHF. CDR3 nucleotides: TGTGCCAGCAGTTCGTCCCAGGGTGGGCCACCCCTCCACTTT.

The chain carries TRBV3-1 and TRBJ2-6; D is unclear. CDR3 length: 17 amino acids. Germline CDR1 is LGHDT and CDR2 is YNNKEL (reference sequence). With 3 bases removed from V and 0 bases from J, the gap between germline ends came to 12 bases. The CDR3 nucleotides read TGTGCCAGCAGCCATTTCTCGGGCTCCTCTGGGGCCAACGTCCTGACTTTC. Translating gives CASSHFSGSSGANVLTF.

For the CDR3, the DNA is TGTGCCTGGACCCCGGACGGCATGAACACTGAAGCTTTCTTT. Translating it yields CAWTPDGMNTEAFF. The rearrangement uses TRBV30 and TRBJ1-1; no clear D gene. Trimming took off 4 bases at V and 0 bases at J, with 12 bases between the two ends. The CDR3 has 14 residues. Germline V gene lookup returns CDR1 GTSNPN and CDR2 SVGIG (reference sequence).

This chain connects TRBV7-3 to TRBJ1-1; D ambiguous. There are 13 residues in the CDR3. With 2 bases removed from V and 5 bases from J, the gap between germline ends came to 9 bases. Germline assignment: CDR1 SGHTA and CDR2 FQGTGA. CDR3 sequence reads: CASSLDRSTEAFF. CDR3 nucleotide sequence: TGTGCCAGCAGCTTAGATCGCTCGACTGAAGCTTTCTTT.

The chain combines TRBV3-1 with TRBJ1-1; 7 bases are a match to TRBD1. The germline gives CDR1 LGHDT, CDR2 YNNKEL (reference sequence). This CDR3 is 18 amino acids long. V gave up 4 bases and J gave up 0 bases; unmatched junction bases: 14. Here the CDR3 reads CASSPIGEAQGVNTEAFF. Written as DNA, the CDR3 is TGTGCCAGCAGCCCGATTGGGGAGGCCCAGGGGGTGAACACTGAAGCTTTCTTT.

The V gene is TRBV6-6, the J gene TRBJ2-7; D is perhaps TRBD1 or TRBD2 (5 bases each). Germline lookup yields CDR1 MNHNY and CDR2 SVGAGI (reference sequence). This CDR3 is 15 amino acids long. The V and J ends lost 5 bases and 6 bases respectively, with 20 bases between them. CDR3 protein: CASSVGTGVLLEQYF. Written as DNA, the CDR3 is TGTGCCAGCAGTGTGGGGACCGGTGTGTTACTCGAGCAGTACTTC.

V gene TRBV27 combines with J gene TRBJ1-2; 7 bases map to TRBD1. This CDR3 is 13 amino acids long. Looked up from germline, CDR1 is MNHEY and CDR2 is SMNVEV (reference sequence). V shed 8 bases, J shed 1 base, and the junction held 4 bases outside the gene matches. This CDR3 is CASRTGDNYGYTF. The CDR3 nucleotides are TGTGCCAGCCGGACAGGAGATAACTATGGCTACACCTTC.

The rearrangement links TRBV12-5 to TRBJ2-5, with D perhaps being TRBD1 or TRBD2 (6 bases each). There are 14 residues in the CDR3. The V and J ends lost 1 base and 3 bases respectively, with 9 bases between them. Germline-derived CDR1 and CDR2 are LGHNT and FRNRAP. The CDR3 protein is CASGLGGAEETQYF. Here the CDR3 DNA reads TGTGCTAGTGGTTTGGGGGGGGCTGAAGAGACCCAGTACTTC. Based on the CDR3 plus reference TRBV12-5 and TRBJ2-5, the full variable domain is DARVTQTPRHKVTEMGQEVTMRCQPILGHNTVFWYRQTMMQGLELLAYFRNRAPLDDSGMPKDRFSAEMPDATLATLKIQPSEPRDSAVYFCASGLGGAEETQYFGPGTRLLVL.

The chain recombines TRBV12-3 or TRBV12-4 with TRBJ2-7; the D is unclear. This CDR3 is built from 11 residues. V lost 3 bases to trimming and J lost 5 bases, with 5 bases between them. The CDR3 is CASSLSHEQYF. The CDR3 DNA is TGTGCCAGCAGTTTGTCCCACGAGCAGTACTTC.